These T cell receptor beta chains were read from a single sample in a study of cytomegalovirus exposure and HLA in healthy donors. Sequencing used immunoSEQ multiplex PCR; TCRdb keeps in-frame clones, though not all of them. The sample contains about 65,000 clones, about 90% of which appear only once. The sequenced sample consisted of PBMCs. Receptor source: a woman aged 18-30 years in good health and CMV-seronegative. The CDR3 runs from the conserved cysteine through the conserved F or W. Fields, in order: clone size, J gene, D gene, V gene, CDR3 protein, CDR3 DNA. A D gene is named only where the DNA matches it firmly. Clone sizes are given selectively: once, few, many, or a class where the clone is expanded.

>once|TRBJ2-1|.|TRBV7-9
CASSPSHEQFF
TGTGCCAGCAGCCCCTCCCATGAGCAGTTCTTC
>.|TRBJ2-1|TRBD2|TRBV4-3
CASSPGTSGRAYNEQFF
TGCGCCAGCAGCCCCGGGACTAGCGGGAGGGCCTACAATGAGCAGTTCTTC
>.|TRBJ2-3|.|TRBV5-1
CASSFGDSTDTQYF
TGCGCCAGCAGCTTCGGGGACTCCACAGATACGCAGTATTTT
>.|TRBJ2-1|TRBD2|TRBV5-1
CASSLGLGLAGGGREQFF
TGCGCCAGCAGCTTAGGCCTCGGACTAGCGGGAGGGGGACGGGAGCAGTTCTTC
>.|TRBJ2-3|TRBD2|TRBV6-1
CATLNGGTDTQYF
TGTGCCACTCTAAACGGGGGGACAGATACGCAGTATTTT
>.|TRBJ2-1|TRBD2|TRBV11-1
CASSPLAGVGNEQFF
TGTGCCAGCAGCCCCCTAGCGGGAGTGGGCAATGAGCAGTTCTTC
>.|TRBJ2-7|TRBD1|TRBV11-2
CASSRRRGTDSYEQYF
TGTGCCAGCAGCCGAAGGAGAGGGACAGATTCCTACGAGCAGTACTTC
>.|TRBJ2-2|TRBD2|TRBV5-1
CASSFPPIGTSGSYVSSTGELFF
TGCGCCAGCAGTTTCCCACCCATCGGGACTAGCGGGAGTTACGTATCCAGCACCGGGGAGCTGTTTTTT
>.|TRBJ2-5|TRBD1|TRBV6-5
CASRLGQGKTQYF
TGTGCCAGCAGATTGGGACAGGGAAAGACCCAGTACTTC
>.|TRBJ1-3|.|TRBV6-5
CASTSSGNTIYF
TGTGCCAGCACCAGTTCGGGAAACACCATATATTTT
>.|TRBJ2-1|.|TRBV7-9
CASSLGETTAYNEQFF
TGTGCCAGCAGCCTCGGAGAGACTACTGCCTACAATGAGCAGTTCTTC
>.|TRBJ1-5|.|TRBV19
CASSPGYQPQHF
TGTGCCAGTAGTCCCGGGTACCAGCCCCAGCATTTT
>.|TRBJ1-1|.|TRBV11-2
CASSPLEWRGTEAFF
TGTGCCAGCAGCCCCCTGGAGTGGCGTGGCACTGAAGCTTTCTTT
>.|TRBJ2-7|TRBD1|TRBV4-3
CASSQDRGQGYEQYF
TGCGCCAGCAGCCAAGATAGGGGACAGGGCTACGAGCAGTACTTC
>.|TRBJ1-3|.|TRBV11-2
CASSLTGPSSGNTIYF
TGTGCCAGCAGCTTAACAGGGCCCAGCTCTGGAAACACCATATATTTT
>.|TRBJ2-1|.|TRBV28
CASSRRQVTYNEQFF
TGTGCCAGCAGTCGGAGACAGGTAACCTACAATGAGCAGTTCTTC
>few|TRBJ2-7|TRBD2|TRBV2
CASRGTSGEQYF
TGTGCCAGCAGGGGGACTAGCGGCGAGCAGTACTTC
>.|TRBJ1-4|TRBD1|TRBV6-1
CASSALGQVNEKLFF
TGTGCCAGCAGTGCCTTGGGACAGGTCAATGAAAAACTGTTTTTT
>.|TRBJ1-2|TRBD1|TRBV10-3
CAISDRQGTSYGYTF
TGTGCCATCAGTGATAGACAGGGAACGTCCTATGGCTACACCTTC